This TCR beta chain is from a study of a mutant IDH1 vaccine in newly diagnosed glioma. Study overall: Standard pretreatment was either radiotherapy, temozolomide, or, for most, radiochemotherapy with temozolomide.

About this clone: What it binds is not known.

Libraries were prepared by immunoSEQ multiplex PCR; TCRdb keeps only in-frame clonotypes and omits some of them. The sample carries about 48,000 clones, around 80% recorded once. Time point given: week 35, safety follow-up. What each vaccine dose contained was 300 ug of mutant IDH1 20-mer peptide, accompanied by topical imiquimod. The study gave patients eight vaccinations in weeks 1, 3, 5, 7, 11, 15, 19, 23. V shed 5 bases and J shed 5 bases, with 13 bases lying between them. Germline values: CDR1 SGHNT, CDR2 YYREEE (reference sequence). CDR3 length: 13 amino acids. General study findings and limits: A vaccine-induced immune response developed in around 92% of the patients.

The sample in question was PBMCs, obtained from a glioma patient whose treatment included an IDH1 peptide vaccine. The V and J genes are TRBV5-4 and TRBJ2-5, with D perhaps being TRBD1 or TRBD2 (5 bases each). The source of this sequence is a man in his forties with glioma. This chain's CDR3 is CASRVWGFETQYF. The CDR3 nucleotides are TGTGCCAGCAGGGTCTGGGGGTTTGAGACCCAGTACTTC.